One and the same sample provided the 11 T cell receptor beta chains below, sequenced in a study of T-cell memory formation after mild COVID-19 (dated by TCRdb to the early 2020s). Library method: 5' RACE. Instrument used: Illumina NovaSeq 6000. In TCRdb, the public reads were trimmed at Q25 with fastp and aligned with MiXCR, with productive beta chains retained. Here each entry gathers all rows of one CDR3 protein and keeps the most common genes and DNA. For this sample the table gives 470,000 or so distinct CDR3 sequences, of which approximately 19% were detected only once. The leading ten clones occupy under 25% of the sample. Specimen: PBMCs or a T cell subset sorted from them (not recorded which). Receptors originate from a man aged 18 to 30 who had mild COVID-19 (a few samples of this study predate the infection). The sample titles of this study are shuffled in the database, so cell type and time point are left out; the donor was told from shared clones.

The CDR3 coding sequence is TGTGCCAGCAGCTTTGGAGGGGATTCACCCCTCCACTTT. Its protein is CASSFGGDSPLHF. The chain couples TRBV7-9 to TRBJ1-6; D is possibly TRBD1 (5 bases). In germline, CDR1 is SEHNR, CDR2 FQNEAQ (reference sequence). The length of the CDR3 is 13 residues. The V end was cut by 3 bases, the J end by 8 bases, with 8 bases between.

The chain uses TRBV28 and TRBJ2-3; 8 positions agree with TRBD2. Trimming at V came to 5 bases and at J to 4 bases, leaving 8 bases not matched to a gene. Germline CDR1 MDHEN, CDR2 SYDVKM. This CDR3 is built from 15 residues. The CDR3 here is CASSAVAGGSDTQYF. CDR3 nucleotide sequence: TGTGCCAGCAGTGCCGTCGCGGGGGGCTCAGATACGCAGTATTTT.

Many counts were recorded for this clonotype. The chain has TRBV5-1 and TRBJ2-3; 7 bases are a match to TRBD1. The germline gives CDR1 SGHRS, CDR2 YFSETQ. With 1 base clipped from V and 4 bases from J, the junction kept 6 bases outside the gene matches. CDR3 size: 15 residues. CDR3 sequence (DNA): TGCGCCAGCAGCTTGTACAGGGGTTCGGCAGATACGCAGTATTTT. Protein: CASSLYRGSADTQYF.

The chain carries TRBV27 and TRBJ1-2, with 12 bases identical to TRBD1. Unmatched junction bases numbered 6, after V lost 3 bases and J lost 4 bases. The CDR3 covers 16 residues. CDR1 is MNHEY, CDR2 SMNVEV, per germline (reference sequence). The CDR3 region has the DNA TGTGCCAGCAGTTTGGGACAGGGGGCAGGGAGCTATGGCTACACCTTC. Its translation: CASSLGQGAGSYGYTF.

The chain recombines TRBV2 with TRBJ1-4; a possible D gene is TRBD1 (5 bases). V lost 8 bases to trimming and J lost 4 bases, with 11 bases between them. Germline V gene lookup returns CDR1 SNHLY and CDR2 FYNNEI. The CDR3 covers 13 residues. CDR3 loop: CASQGLSNEKLFF. DNA of the CDR3: TGTGCCAGCCAGGGACTGAGTAATGAAAAACTGTTTTTT.

This clonotype was counted between two and nine times. The V call is TRBV15, the J call TRBJ1-1, with no clear D. V was pared by 6 bases and J by 1 base, with 12 bases between. Germline V gives CDR1 LNHNV, CDR2 YYDKDF (reference sequence). There are 14 residues in the CDR3. Here the CDR3 DNA reads TGTGCCACCAGTGCCCCGATCGGGAACACTGAAGCTTTCTTT. This encodes CATSAPIGNTEAFF. Full variable domain (outside the CDR3, taken from reference TRBV15 and TRBJ1-1): DAMVIQNPRYQVTQFGKPVTLSCSQTLNHNVMYWYQQKSSQAPKLLFHYYDKDFNNEADTPDNFQSRRPNTSFCFLDIRSPGLGDTAMYLCATSAPIGNTEAFFGQGTRLTVV.

The chain couples TRBV15 to TRBJ2-7; TRBD1 might be the D (5 bases). There are 14 residues in the CDR3. Deletions cut 8 bases from V and 4 bases from J, with 18 bases between. Germline CDR1 LNHNV, CDR2 YYDKDF (reference sequence). CDR3 DNA sequence: TGTGCCACCGCTGTGTCGCAGGGCGCATACGAGCAGTACGTC. Translated: CATAVSQGAYEQYV.

This sequence joins TRBV20-1 and TRBJ2-1; D assignment may be TRBD1 or TRBD2 (5 bases each). The CDR3 loop spans 12 amino acids. The germline V gene encodes CDR1 DFQATT and CDR2 SNEGSKA (reference sequence). The V gene lost 3 bases and the J gene lost 8 bases, with 11 bases spanning the gap. The CDR3 loop is CSASRGDDEQFF. DNA for the CDR3: TGCAGTGCTAGCCGAGGGGACGATGAGCAGTTCTTC.

This clonotype was seen only a few times. The V gene is TRBV6-6, the J gene TRBJ1-1; TRBD1 matches at 7 bases. This CDR3 spans 13 amino acids. The germline V gene encodes CDR1 MNHNY and CDR2 SVGAGI (reference sequence). V gave up 8 bases and J gave up 1 base; unmatched junction bases: 4. CDR3 DNA sequence: TGTGCCAGCCGGGACAGACAGAACACTGAAGCTTTCTTT. This sequence encodes CASRDRQNTEAFF.

In the case of this clonotype: This may be a read error: a much more frequent sequence differs by one nucleotide. The chain employs TRBV12-3 or TRBV12-4 and TRBJ2-1; D may be TRBD1 or TRBD2 (7 bases each). The CDR3 is made up of 16 amino acids. V lost 5 bases to trimming and J lost 8 bases, with 22 bases between them. CDR3 DNA sequence: TGTGCCAGCAGTCAAGGGGGCGGGGGCGCACAACATGAGCAGTTCTTC. This codes for CASSQGGGGAQHEQFF.

This rearrangement joins TRBV6-6 to TRBJ2-7; maybe TRBD1 (6 bases). The CDR3 is 15 residues long. Trimming took 2 bases from V and 4 from J, leaving 15 bases between them. Germline V CDR1 and CDR2: MNHNY, SVGAGI (reference sequence). Written as DNA, the CDR3 is TGTGCCAGCAGTTACAGGGGCAGGGGTCTATACGAGCAGTACTTC. It is translated as CASSYRGRGLYEQYF.